These 24 T cell receptor beta chains were all obtained from the same sample, sequenced in a study of breast tumors, draining lymph nodes, adjacent tissues. Axillary draining lymph nodes of breast cancer patients supplied the node samples. MiXCR, run by TCRdb on the multiplex PCR reads, gives a single entry per CDR3 protein. This table holds about 94,000 distinct CDR3 sequences, about 27% found once. Sequencing input: axillary lymph node tissue. The receptors were sampled from a female donor with breast cancer. Some clones in this sample may be carry-over from other donors' samples.

This clonotype was found many times. The genes are TRBV11-2 and TRBJ2-7; 8 bases match TRBD2. The CDR3 is made up of 16 amino acids. Unmatched junction bases numbered 11, after V lost 4 bases and J lost 3 bases. Germline V gene data show CDR1 as SGHAT and CDR2 as FQNNGV. CDR3: CASSSTRASGFYEQYF. Here the CDR3 DNA reads TGTGCCAGCAGCTCTACTCGGGCTAGCGGGTTCTACGAGCAGTACTTC.

In its sample, this clonotype was seen many times. This likely comes from a read error, as the CDR3 has no conserved phenylalanine or tryptophan at its end. The DNA is left out, because the CDR3 cannot be placed on it with certainty; the CDR3 is given as TCRdb lists it. The V and J genes are TRBV7-8 and TRBJ1-1; the DNA was not used to check the table's D call, TRBD1. In germline, CDR1 is SGHVS, CDR2 FQNEAQ. The CDR3 is 11 amino acids long, termini counted. The CDR3 spells CASSSGQWRSR.

About this clonotype: This clone may be a read error of a much larger clone one base away. The chain recombines TRBV6-1 with TRBJ2-2, with 10 bases that match TRBD2. CDR1 and CDR2 from the germline V gene are MNHNS and SASEGT. The CDR3 extends over 17 amino acids. The CDR3 DNA follows: TGTGTCAGCAGAGTCCTTAGCGGGAGGTCAAACACCGGGGAGCTGTTTTTT. Its protein is CVSRVLSGRSNTGELFF.

On this clonotype: Mismatch with germline at one junction end may stem from a read error. The chain employs TRBV20-1 and TRBJ1-3, with 7 bases that match TRBD1. The CDR3 contains 15 residues. Germline assignment: CDR1 DFQATT and CDR2 SNEGSKA (reference sequence). Written as DNA, the CDR3 is TGCAGTGCTAGGATAGGGACAGTCTCTGCAAACACCACATATTTT. Its protein is CSARIGTVSANTTYF.

This clonotype was counted ten times or more. This sequence may be a read error, since a much larger clone differs from it by one base. The chain links TRBV5-6 to TRBJ2-7; 7 nucleotides match TRBD1. CDR1 and CDR2 (germline): SGHDT, YYEEEE. The CDR3 covers 14 residues. V lost 2 bases and J lost 2; bases outside the gene matches: 4. The CDR3 protein is CASSFGTAAYEQYF. The CDR3 DNA reads as TGTGCCAGCAGCTTCGGGACAGCGGCCTACGAGCAGTACTTC.

This clonotype was seen at least ten times. V is TRBV4-3 and J is TRBJ2-7; 9 bases agree with TRBD1. The CDR3 has 14 amino acids. CDR1 is LGHNA, CDR2 YSLEER, per germline. V lost 5 bases and J lost 6; bases outside the gene matches: 8. CDR3 nucleotides: TGCGCCAGCAGCTTTGGGACAGGGCGGTCCGAGCAGTACTTC. It specifies CASSFGTGRSEQYF.

The chain links TRBV29-1 to TRBJ2-3; no clear D. The CDR3 consists of 11 residues. V was pared by 4 bases and J by 4 bases, with 6 bases between. CDR1 and CDR2 from the germline V gene are SQVTM and ANQGSEA. CDR3 bases: TGCAGCGTTGGGGCTTCAGATACGCAGTATTTT. This encodes CSVGASDTQYF.

The table lists this clonotype with a few counts. The chain is built from TRBV7-9 and TRBJ1-1; 8 bases agree with TRBD1. V dropped 4 bases and J dropped 10; count of bases not matched to a gene: 17. The CDR3 extends over 16 amino acids. CDR1 is SEHNR and CDR2 is FQNEAQ in the germline V gene (reference sequence). The CDR3 sequence: CASSSGQVLSARGAFF. The CDR3 DNA reads TGTGCCAGCAGCTCGGGACAGGTATTAAGCGCCAGGGGAGCTTTCTTT.

The table lists this clonotype with many counts. The rearrangement joins TRBV10-1 to TRBJ2-2; perhaps D is TRBD1 or TRBD2 (6 bases each). Trimming removed 0 bases from V and 1 base from J, with 15 bases in between. The CDR3 is made up of 18 amino acids. Germline values: CDR1 WNHNN, CDR2 SYGVQD (reference sequence). The CDR3 here is CASSESGGTPKNTGELFF. The CDR3 nucleotides are TGCGCCAGCAGTGAGTCCGGAGGGACACCCAAGAACACCGGGGAGCTGTTTTTT.

CDR3 bases: TGTGCCAGCCAACGTTACAATGAGCAGTTCTTC. The encoded protein is CASQRYNEQFF. The chain combines TRBV7-3 with TRBJ2-1, with D hard to call. Trimming took off 8 bases at V and 4 bases at J, with 6 bases between the two ends. CDR3 length: 11 amino acids. CDR1 is SGHTA and CDR2 is FQGTGA in the germline V gene.

This clonotype came up many times. The V and J genes are TRBV7-2 and TRBJ2-6; TRBD2 aligns across 9 bases. The germline CDR1 and CDR2 sequences are SGHTA and FQGNSA. The CDR3 covers 18 residues. The J segment lost 0 bases and the V segment lost 2 bases, leaving 5 bases of the junction unmatched. The DNA of the CDR3 is TGTGCCAGCAGCTTAAAGGCTAGCGGGAACTCTGGGGCCAACGTCCTGACTTTC. Encoded protein: CASSLKASGNSGANVLTF. The full variable domain, completed using reference TRBV7-2 and TRBJ2-6, is GAGVSQSPSNKVTEKGKDVELRCDPISGHTALYWYRQSLGQGLEFLIYFQGNSAPDKSGLPSDRFSAERTGGSVSTLTIQRTQQEDSAVYLCASSLKASGNSGANVLTFGAGSRLTVL.

To note about this clonotype: In this CDR3 the conserved last residue, phenylalanine or tryptophan, is missing, so a read error is likely. Because the CDR3's place on the DNA is in doubt, the DNA is left out and the CDR3 is given as listed by TCRdb. V gene TRBV6-1 combines with J gene TRBJ2-1. Germline CDR1 MNHNS, CDR2 SASEGT. A total of 9 residues make up the CDR3, ends included. The CDR3 sequence is CASSEVRIS.

This clonotype was seen ten or more times. The chain joins TRBV5-6 to TRBJ1-6; the D gene is possibly TRBD1 (5 bases). Germline CDR1 and CDR2: SGHDT and YYEEEE. Between the trimmed V and J ends, which lost 0 bases and 10 bases, there was a span of 20 bases. This CDR3 comprises 17 residues. The CDR3 is CASSLETGTIVPSPLHF. The DNA for the CDR3 is TGTGCCAGCAGCTTGGAAACCGGGACGATCGTCCCATCACCCCTCCACTTT.

Many counts were recorded for this clonotype. This chain uses TRBV10-1 with TRBJ1-3, with D unresolved. The germline CDR1 and CDR2 sequences are WNHNN and SYGVQD (reference sequence). Trimming cost V 4 bases and J 0 bases, with 13 bases left between them. CDR3 length: 16 residues. The CDR3 DNA reads as TGCGCCAGCAGTGTGAATTGGAGTAACTCTGGAAACACCATATATTTT. Translated, it gives CASSVNWSNSGNTIYF.

This clonotype was seen at least ten times. This chain connects TRBV11-3 to TRBJ2-7; 9 bases fit TRBD1. V dropped 0 bases and J dropped 6; count of bases not matched to a gene: 6. Germline values: CDR1 SGHNT, CDR2 YENEEA. CDR3 length equals 15 residues. In DNA form, the CDR3 reads TGTGCCAGCAGCTTAGACCGGGACAGGGATACCGAGCAGTACTTC. Translation: CASSLDRDRDTEQYF.

This clonotype was seen many times. This chain connects TRBV2 to TRBJ2-1, with D possibly being TRBD2 (5 bases). Trimming removed 4 bases from V and 5 bases from J, with 12 bases in between. This CDR3 has 14 residues. Germline lookup yields CDR1 SNHLY and CDR2 FYNNEI. In DNA form, the CDR3 reads TGTGCCAGCAGTGTTGGGCGGGTAGACAATGAGCAGTTCTTC. Protein product: CASSVGRVDNEQFF.

This clonotype was picked up many times. The V and J genes are TRBV29-1 and TRBJ2-2; D tentatively fits TRBD1 or TRBD2 (6 bases each). The germline V gene encodes CDR1 SQVTM and CDR2 ANQGSEA. V lost 1 base, J lost 3 bases, and 15 bases lay in between. The CDR3 covers 16 residues. DNA of the CDR3: TGCAGCGTTGAAGGGATGGGGGGCTGGGACACCGGGGAGCTGTTTTTT. Its protein is CSVEGMGGWDTGELFF.

This clonotype was seen many times. The missing conserved phenylalanine or tryptophan at the end of this CDR3 makes a read error likely. Because the CDR3's place on the DNA is in doubt, the DNA is left out and the CDR3 is given as listed by TCRdb. The V call is TRBV7-6, the J call TRBJ1-2; the table's D call TRBD1 went unverified against the DNA. Termini included, the CDR3 measures 11 amino acids. CDR1 and CDR2 from the germline V gene are SGHVS and FNYEAQ. The CDR3 loop is CASSFGQGAIR.

This clonotype was observed many times. The chain joins TRBV15 to TRBJ1-5; D gene uncertain. Germline CDR1 LNHNV, CDR2 YYDKDF (reference sequence). The CDR3 has 15 amino acids. Deletions cut 0 bases from V and 5 bases from J, with 11 bases between. In DNA form, the CDR3 reads TGTGCCACCAGCAGAGATTCCGGGGAGTATCAGCCCCAGCATTTT. Its protein product is CATSRDSGEYQPQHF.

This clonotype has a count of ten or more. The chain uses TRBV12-3 or TRBV12-4 and TRBJ2-1, with D possibly being TRBD2 (7 bases). This CDR3 region has 17 residues. V lost 4 bases and J 5 bases, leaving 21 bases between the germline ends. The CDR3 DNA follows: TGTGCCAGCAGTTCAGGGGAGGGCTATTTTACTCACAATGAGCAGTTCTTC. Protein: CASSSGEGYFTHNEQFF.

At least ten counts were recorded for this clonotype. The chain is built from TRBV7-2 and TRBJ2-3; TRBD2 is a possible D gene (5 bases). Between the trimmed V and J ends, which lost 5 bases and 3 bases, there was a span of 15 bases. CDR1 is SGHTA and CDR2 is FQGNSA in the germline V gene. The CDR3 runs 15 residues. DNA for the CDR3: TGTGCCAGCAGCCTGCAAGCAAGAGGGACAGATACGCAGTATTTT. Its translation: CASSLQARGTDTQYF.

This clonotype has a count of ten or more. The rearrangement links TRBV12-5 to TRBJ2-3; TRBD2 aligns across 11 bases. Germline loops: CDR1 LGHNT, CDR2 FRNRAP. V lost 6 bases and J lost 2; bases outside the gene matches: 7. CDR3 length: 16 amino acids. The CDR3 sequence is CASGRGTSGDTDTQYF. The CDR3 coding sequence is TGTGCTAGTGGACGCGGGACTAGCGGTGACACAGATACGCAGTATTTT.

In regard to this clonotype: An end of the junction differs from the germline gene, which may be a read error. The chain joins TRBV29-1 to TRBJ1-5; D not resolved. CDR1 is SQVTM, CDR2 ANQGSEA, per germline. This CDR3 has 16 amino acids. The CDR3 DNA follows: TGCAGCGTTGAGCCCCGGGCTAGCGGGTTCAATGAGCCCCAGCATTTT. This gives the protein CSVEPRASGFNEPQHF.

There are many counts of this clonotype. The genes are TRBV19 and TRBJ2-1; D could derive from TRBD1 or TRBD2 (5 bases each). V was pared by 2 bases and J by 6 bases, with 14 bases between. Germline lookup yields CDR1 LNHDA and CDR2 SQIVND (reference sequence). The CDR3 loop spans 15 amino acids. CDR3 in amino acids: CASSIRLGTANEQFF. The DNA of the CDR3 is TGTGCCAGTAGTATACGACTCGGGACGGCCAATGAGCAGTTCTTC.